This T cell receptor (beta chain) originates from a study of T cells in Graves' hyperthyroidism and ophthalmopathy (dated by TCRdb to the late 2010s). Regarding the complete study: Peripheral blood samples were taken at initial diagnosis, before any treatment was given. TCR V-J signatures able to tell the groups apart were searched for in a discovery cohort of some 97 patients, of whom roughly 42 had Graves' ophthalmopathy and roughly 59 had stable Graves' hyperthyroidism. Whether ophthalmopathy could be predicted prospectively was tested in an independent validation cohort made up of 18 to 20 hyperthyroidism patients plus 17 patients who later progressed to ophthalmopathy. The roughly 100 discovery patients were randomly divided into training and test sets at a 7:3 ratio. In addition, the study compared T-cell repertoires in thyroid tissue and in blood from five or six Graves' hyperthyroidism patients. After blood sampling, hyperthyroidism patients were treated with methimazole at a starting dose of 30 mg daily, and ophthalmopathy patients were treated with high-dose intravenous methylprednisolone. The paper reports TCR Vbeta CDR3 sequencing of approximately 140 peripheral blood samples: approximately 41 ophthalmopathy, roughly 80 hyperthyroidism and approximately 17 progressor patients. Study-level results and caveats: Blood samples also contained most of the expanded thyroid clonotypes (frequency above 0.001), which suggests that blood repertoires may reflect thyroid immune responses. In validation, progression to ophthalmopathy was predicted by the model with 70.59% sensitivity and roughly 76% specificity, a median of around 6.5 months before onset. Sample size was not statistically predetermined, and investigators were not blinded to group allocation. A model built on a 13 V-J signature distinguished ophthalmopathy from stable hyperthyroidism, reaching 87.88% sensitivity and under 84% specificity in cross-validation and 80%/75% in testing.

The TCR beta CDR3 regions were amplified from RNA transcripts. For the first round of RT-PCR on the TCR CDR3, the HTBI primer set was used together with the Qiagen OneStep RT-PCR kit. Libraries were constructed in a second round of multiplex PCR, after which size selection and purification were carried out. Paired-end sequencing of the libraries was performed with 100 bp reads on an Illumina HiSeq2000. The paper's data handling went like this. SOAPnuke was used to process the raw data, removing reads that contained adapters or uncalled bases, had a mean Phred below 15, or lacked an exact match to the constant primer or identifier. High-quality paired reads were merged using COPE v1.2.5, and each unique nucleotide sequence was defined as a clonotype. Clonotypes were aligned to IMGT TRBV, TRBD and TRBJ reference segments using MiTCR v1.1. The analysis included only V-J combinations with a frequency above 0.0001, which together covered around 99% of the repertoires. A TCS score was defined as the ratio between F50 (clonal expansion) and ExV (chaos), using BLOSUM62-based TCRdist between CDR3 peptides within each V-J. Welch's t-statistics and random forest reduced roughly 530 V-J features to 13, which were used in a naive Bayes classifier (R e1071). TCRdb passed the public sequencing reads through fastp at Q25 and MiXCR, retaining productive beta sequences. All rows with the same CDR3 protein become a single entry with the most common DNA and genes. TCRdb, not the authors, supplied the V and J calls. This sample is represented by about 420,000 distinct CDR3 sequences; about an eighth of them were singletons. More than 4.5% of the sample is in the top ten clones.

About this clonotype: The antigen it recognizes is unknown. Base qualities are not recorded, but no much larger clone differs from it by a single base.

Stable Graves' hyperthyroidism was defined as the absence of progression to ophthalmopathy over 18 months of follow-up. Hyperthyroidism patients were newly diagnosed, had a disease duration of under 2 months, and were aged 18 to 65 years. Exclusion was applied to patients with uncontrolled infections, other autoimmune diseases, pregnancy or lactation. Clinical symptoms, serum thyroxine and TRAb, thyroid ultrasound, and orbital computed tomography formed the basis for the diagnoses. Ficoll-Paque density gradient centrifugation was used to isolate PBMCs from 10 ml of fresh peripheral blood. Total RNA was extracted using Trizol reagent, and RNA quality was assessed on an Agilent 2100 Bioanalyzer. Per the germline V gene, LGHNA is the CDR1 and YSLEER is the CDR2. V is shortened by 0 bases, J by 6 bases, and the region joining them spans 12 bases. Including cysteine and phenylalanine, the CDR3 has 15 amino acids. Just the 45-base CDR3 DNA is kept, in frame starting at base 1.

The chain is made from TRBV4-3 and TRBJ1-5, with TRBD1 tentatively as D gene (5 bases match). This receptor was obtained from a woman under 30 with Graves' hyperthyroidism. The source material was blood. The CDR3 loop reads CASSQDWQGGQPQHF. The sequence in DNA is TGCGCCAGCAGCCAAGATTGGCAGGGCGGTCAGCCCCAGCATTTT.